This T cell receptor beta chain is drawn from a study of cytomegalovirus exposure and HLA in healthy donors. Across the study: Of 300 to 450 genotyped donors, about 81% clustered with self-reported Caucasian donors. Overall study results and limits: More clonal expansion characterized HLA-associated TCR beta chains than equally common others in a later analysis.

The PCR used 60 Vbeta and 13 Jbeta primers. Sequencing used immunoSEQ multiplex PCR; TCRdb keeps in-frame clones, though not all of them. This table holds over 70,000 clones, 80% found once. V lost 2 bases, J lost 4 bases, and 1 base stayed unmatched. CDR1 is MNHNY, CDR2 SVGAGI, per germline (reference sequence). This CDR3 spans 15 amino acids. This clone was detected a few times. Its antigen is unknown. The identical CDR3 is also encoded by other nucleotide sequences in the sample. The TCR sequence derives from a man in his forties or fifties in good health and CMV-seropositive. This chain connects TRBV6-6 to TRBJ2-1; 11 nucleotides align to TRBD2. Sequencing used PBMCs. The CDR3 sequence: CASSYGTSGYNEQFF. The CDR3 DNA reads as TGTGCCAGCAGTTACGGGACTAGCGGATACAATGAGCAGTTCTTC.